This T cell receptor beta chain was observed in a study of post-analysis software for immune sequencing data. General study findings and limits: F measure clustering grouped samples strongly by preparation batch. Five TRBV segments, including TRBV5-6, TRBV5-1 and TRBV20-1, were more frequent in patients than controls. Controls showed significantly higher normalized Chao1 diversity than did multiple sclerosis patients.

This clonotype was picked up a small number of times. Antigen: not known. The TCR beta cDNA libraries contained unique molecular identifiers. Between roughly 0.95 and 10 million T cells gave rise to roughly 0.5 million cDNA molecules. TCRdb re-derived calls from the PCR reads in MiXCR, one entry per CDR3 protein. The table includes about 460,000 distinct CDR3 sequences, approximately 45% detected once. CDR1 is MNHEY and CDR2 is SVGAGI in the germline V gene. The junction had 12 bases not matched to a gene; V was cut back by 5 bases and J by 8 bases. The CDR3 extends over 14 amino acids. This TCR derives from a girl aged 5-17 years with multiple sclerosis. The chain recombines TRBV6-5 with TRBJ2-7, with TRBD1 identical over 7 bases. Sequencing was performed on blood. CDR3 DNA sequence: TGTGCCAGCAGTCGCTCAGGGGGAACGGCCCAGCAGTACTTC. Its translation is CASSRSGGTAQQYF.